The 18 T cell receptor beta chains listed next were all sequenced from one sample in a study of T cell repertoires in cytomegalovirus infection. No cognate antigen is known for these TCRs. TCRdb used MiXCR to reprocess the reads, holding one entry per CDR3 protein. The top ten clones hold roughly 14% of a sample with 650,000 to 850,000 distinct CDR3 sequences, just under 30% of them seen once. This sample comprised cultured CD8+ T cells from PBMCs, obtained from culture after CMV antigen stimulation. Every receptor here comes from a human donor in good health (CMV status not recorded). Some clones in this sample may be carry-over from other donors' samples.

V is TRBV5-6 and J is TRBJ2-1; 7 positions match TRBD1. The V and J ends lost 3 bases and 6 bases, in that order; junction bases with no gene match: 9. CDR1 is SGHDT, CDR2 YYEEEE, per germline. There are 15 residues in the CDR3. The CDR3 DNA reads TGTGCCAGCAGCTCAACCCAGACAGGGTCCAATGAGCAGTTCTTC. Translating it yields CASSSTQTGSNEQFF. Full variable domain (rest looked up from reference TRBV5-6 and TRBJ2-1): DAGVTQSPTHLIKTRGQQVTLRCSPKSGHDTVSWYQQALGQGPQFIFQYYEEEERQRGNFPDRFSGHQFPNYSSELNVNALLLGDSALYLCASSSTQTGSNEQFFGPGTRLTVL.

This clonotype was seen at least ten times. The CDR3 DNA reads as TGTGCCAGCAGCCCGTGGCAGGATACTAGCACAGATACGCAGTATTTT. This encodes CASSPWQDTSTDTQYF. The chain uses TRBV7-8 and TRBJ2-3; D remains ambiguous. Trimming left V 5 bases short and J 0 bases short, with 15 bases between. Germline V CDR1 and CDR2: SGHVS, FQNEAQ. The CDR3 is 16 residues long.

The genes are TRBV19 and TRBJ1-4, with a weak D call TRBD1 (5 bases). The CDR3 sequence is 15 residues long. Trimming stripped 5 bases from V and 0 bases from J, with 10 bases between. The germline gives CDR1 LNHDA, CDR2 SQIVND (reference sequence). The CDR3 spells CASSRGRATNEKLFF. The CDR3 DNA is TGTGCCAGTAGTCGCGGCAGGGCAACTAATGAAAAACTGTTTTTT.

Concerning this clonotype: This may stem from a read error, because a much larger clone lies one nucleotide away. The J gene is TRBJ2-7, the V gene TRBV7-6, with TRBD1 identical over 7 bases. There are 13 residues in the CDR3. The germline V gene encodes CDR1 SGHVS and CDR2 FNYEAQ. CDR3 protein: CANSLGGQVNEYF. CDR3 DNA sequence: TGTGCCAACAGCTTAGGGGGCCAGGTTAACGAGTACTTC.

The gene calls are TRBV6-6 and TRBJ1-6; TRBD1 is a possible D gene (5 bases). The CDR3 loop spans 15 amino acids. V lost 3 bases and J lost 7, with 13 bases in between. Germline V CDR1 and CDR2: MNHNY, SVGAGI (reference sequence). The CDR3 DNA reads TGTGCCAGCAGTTATTTTGGCCAGGGCAATTCACCCCTCCACTTT. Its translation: CASSYFGQGNSPLHF.

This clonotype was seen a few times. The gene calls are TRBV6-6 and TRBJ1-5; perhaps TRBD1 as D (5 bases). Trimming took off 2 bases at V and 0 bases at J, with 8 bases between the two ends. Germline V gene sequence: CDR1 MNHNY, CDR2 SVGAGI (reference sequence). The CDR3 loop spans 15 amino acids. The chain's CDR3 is CASSYVGDSNQPQHF. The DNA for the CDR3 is TGTGCCAGCAGTTACGTGGGGGATAGCAATCAGCCCCAGCATTTT.

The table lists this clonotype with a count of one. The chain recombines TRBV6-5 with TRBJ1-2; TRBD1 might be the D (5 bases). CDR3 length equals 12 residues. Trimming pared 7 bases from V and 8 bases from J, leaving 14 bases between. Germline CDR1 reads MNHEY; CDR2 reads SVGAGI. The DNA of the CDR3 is TGTGCCAGCAAGGGACGGGGCGGAGGCTACACCTTC. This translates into CASKGRGGGYTF.

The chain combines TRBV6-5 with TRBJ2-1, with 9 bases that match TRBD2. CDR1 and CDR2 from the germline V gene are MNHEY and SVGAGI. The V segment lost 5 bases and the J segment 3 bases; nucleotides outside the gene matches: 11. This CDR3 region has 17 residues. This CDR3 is CASSPAAGGHNYNEQFF. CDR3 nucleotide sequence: TGTGCCAGCAGTCCCGCAGCGGGGGGTCATAACTACAATGAGCAGTTCTTC.

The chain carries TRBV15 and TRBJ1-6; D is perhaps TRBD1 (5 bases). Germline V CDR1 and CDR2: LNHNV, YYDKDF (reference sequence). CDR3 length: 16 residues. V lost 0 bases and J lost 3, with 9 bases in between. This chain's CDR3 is CATSRDRGVYNSPLHF. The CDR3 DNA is TGTGCCACCAGCAGAGATCGGGGCGTCTATAATTCACCCCTCCACTTT.

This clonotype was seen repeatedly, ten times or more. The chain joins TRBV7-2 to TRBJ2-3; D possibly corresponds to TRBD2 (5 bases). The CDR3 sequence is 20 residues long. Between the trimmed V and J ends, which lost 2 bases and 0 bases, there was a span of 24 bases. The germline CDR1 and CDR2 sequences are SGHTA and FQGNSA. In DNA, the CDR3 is TGTGCCAGCAGCTTACGTCCCCGCGGAGGCAGTAGCCCTAGCACAGATACGCAGTATTTT. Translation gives CASSLRPRGGSSPSTDTQYF.

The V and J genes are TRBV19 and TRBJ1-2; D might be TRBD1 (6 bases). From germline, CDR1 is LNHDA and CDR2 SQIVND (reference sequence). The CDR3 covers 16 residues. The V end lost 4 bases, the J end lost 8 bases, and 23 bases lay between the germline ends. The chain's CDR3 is CASSKPSTGSSGGYTF. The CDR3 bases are TGTGCCAGTAGTAAACCCTCGACAGGCTCCTCCGGAGGCTACACCTTC.

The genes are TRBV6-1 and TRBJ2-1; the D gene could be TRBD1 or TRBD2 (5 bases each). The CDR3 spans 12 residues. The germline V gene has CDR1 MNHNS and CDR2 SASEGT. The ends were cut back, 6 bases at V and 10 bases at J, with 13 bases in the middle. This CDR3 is CASRRGAWEQFF. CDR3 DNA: TGTGCCAGCAGGAGGGGCGCCTGGGAGCAGTTCTTC.

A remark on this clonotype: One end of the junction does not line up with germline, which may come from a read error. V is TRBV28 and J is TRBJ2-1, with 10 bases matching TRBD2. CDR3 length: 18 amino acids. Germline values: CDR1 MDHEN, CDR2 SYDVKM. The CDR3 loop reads CANSNPSGGPLSYNEQFF. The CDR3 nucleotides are TGTGCCAACAGTAACCCTAGCGGGGGTCCACTCTCCTACAATGAGCAGTTCTTC.

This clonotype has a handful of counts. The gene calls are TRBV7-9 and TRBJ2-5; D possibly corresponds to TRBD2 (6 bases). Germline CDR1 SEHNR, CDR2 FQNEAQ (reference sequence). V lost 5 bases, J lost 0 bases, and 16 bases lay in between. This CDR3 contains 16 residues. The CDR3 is CASSPLVGRYQETQYF. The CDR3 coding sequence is TGTGCCAGCAGCCCCTTGGTGGGGAGGTACCAAGAGACCCAGTACTTC.

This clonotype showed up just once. The CDR3 DNA reads TGCAGCGTTGTTGCAGGGACCGGGGCCAACGTCCTGACTTTC. It specifies CSVVAGTGANVLTF. V usage is TRBV29-1 and J usage is TRBJ2-6, with D perhaps assigned TRBD1 or TRBD2 (5 bases each). Trimming took off 4 bases at V and 4 bases at J, with 11 bases between the two ends. The CDR3 runs to 14 residues. The germline CDR1 and CDR2 sequences are SQVTM and ANQGSEA.

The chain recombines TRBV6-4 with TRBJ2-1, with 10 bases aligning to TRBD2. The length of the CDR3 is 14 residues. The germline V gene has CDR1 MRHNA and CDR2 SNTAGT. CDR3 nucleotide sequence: TGTCTAAAGCGGGGGGGCAGGCCCTACAATGAGCAGTTCTTC. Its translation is CLKRGGRPYNEQFF.

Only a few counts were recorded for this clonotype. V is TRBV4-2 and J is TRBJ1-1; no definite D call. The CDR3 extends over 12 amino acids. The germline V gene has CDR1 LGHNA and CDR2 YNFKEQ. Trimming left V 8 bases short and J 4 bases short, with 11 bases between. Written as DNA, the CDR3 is TGTGCCAGCGAAGAGGGAGGCACTGAAGCTTTCTTT. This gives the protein CASEEGGTEAFF.

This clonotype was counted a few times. The CDR3 protein is CASSLDTYEQYV. For the CDR3, the DNA is TGTGCCAGCAGCTTAGACACCTACGAGCAGTACGTC. The chain uses TRBV7-9 and TRBJ2-7, with unresolved D. The V gene lost 1 base and the J gene lost 2 bases, with 3 bases spanning the gap. The length of the CDR3 is 12 residues. Germline V gene data show CDR1 as SEHNR and CDR2 as FQNEAQ (reference sequence).